The rows below give T cell receptor beta chains drawn from one sample of a study of shared clonotypes between healthy human individuals. The data were produced by immunoSEQ multiplex PCR, yet TCRdb's version contains in-frame clones alone and is incomplete. The table shows about 610,000 clones, with roughly 95% occurring only once. Sequenced input: naive CD8+ T cells sorted from blood. All receptors come from a woman under 40 in good health. CDR3s include the opening cysteine and the closing phenylalanine or tryptophan. D genes are given only for firm matches. Clone size is shown for a subset of rows, as once, few, many or a class of expanded clone.

V gene	D gene	J gene	CDR3 length	clone size	CDR3 DNA	CDR3 protein
TRBV28	NA	TRBJ1-1	11	NA	TGTGCCAGCAGTCCTGGACCTGAAGCTTTCTTT	CASSPGPEAFF
TRBV27	NA	TRBJ2-1	14	NA	TGTGCCAGCAGTTTGTGGCAGAATTACAATGAGCAGTTCTTC	CASSLWQNYNEQFF
TRBV19	NA	TRBJ2-7	14	once	TGTGCCAGTAGTCCCGGACCGGGACTTGGCGAGCAGTACTTC	CASSPGPGLGEQYF
TRBV5-1	NA	TRBJ2-2	15	few	TGCGCCAGCAGCGATCACCGGGTCCCGCCCGGGGAGCTGTTTTTT	CASSDHRVPPGELFF
TRBV4-1	TRBD2	TRBJ2-1	17	NA	TGCGCCAGCAGCCAGCTACCGGGACTAGCGGGGCACAATGAGCAGTTCTTC	CASSQLPGLAGHNEQFF
TRBV2	TRBD2	TRBJ2-7	14	NA	TGTGCCAGCAGTGAAGATGTGGGGGGGTACGAGCAGTACTTC	CASSEDVGGYEQYF
TRBV19	NA	TRBJ2-7	19	NA	TGTGCCAGTAGTATAGATTCAGGGAATCACGAAGCTTCCACCTACGAGCAGTACTTC	CASSIDSGNHEASTYEQYF
TRBV29-1	TRBD1	TRBJ1-5	18	NA	TGCAGCGTTGAGTCCCCCCCACATCGGACAGGGTACAATCAGCCCCAGCATTTT	CSVESPPHRTGYNQPQHF
TRBV27	NA	TRBJ2-1	12	NA	TGTGCCAGCAGTTCCAATCCAAGTGAGCAGTTCTTC	CASSSNPSEQFF
TRBV19	NA	TRBJ1-1	14	NA	TGTGCCAGTAGTATTTGGGGTGGGACCACTGAAGCTTTCTTT	CASSIWGGTTEAFF
TRBV15	NA	TRBJ2-5	15	NA	TGTGCCACCAGCAGAGTTGACGGGCTCCAAGAGACCCAGTACTTC	CATSRVDGLQETQYF
TRBV28	TRBD1	TRBJ1-1	15	NA	TGTGCCAGCAGTTTCTCGGACAGGCATCCCACTGAAGCTTTCTTT	CASSFSDRHPTEAFF
TRBV6-6	TRBD2	TRBJ2-1	15	NA	TGTGCCAGCGAGAGCCTAGCGGGAGGGTACAATGAGCAGTTCTTC	CASESLAGGYNEQFF
TRBV5-1	NA	TRBJ2-7	13	once	TGCGCCAGCAGCCCGGACACTTCCTACGAGCAGTACTTC	CASSPDTSYEQYF
TRBV29-1	TRBD1	TRBJ1-2	15	NA	TGCAGCTTTATGACGGGGGACAGGGGTTATCGTGGCTACACCTTC	CSFMTGDRGYRGYTF
TRBV28	NA	TRBJ1-5	13	NA	TGTGCCAGCAGGGCCGCGGAGGGTACGCCCCAGCATTTT	CASRAAEGTPQHF
TRBV29-1	TRBD1	TRBJ1-5	15	NA	TGCAGCCCGATAGGGGGCTGCACTATCAATCAGCCCCAGCATTTT	CSPIGGCTINQPQHF
TRBV6-6	NA	TRBJ2-5	13	once	TGTGCCACAGAAGGGGGGCTAGGAGAGACCCAGTACTTC	CATEGGLGETQYF